This paragraph covers one TCR beta chain sequence. Germline trimming cut 6 bases from V and 7 bases from J; bases unmatched to any gene: 7. Germline values: CDR1 MNHEY, CDR2 SVGAGI. The CDR3 totals 13 residues. Study processing details: Counts of nucleated cells, estimated from reference gene primer amplification, were obtained. Method: immunoSEQ multiplex PCR; TCRdb's copy keeps in-frame clones and lacks some. The V and J calls and the clone size are those of that table, but D and trimming were determined from the DNA. Among a few hundred thousand clones listed, about nine tenths were seen once. This sample was taken from a study of blood T cell repertoires in COVID-19. Study as a whole: In each case, the material was cDNA or gDNA derived from T cells, B-cell-depleted T cells, or PBMCs.

Individuals drawn from under 30 US areas were roughly 18 to 95 years old. Sequences were obtained from PBMCs or T cells enriched from blood (not recorded which). The J gene is TRBJ1-2, the V gene TRBV6-5; 8 bases line up with TRBD1. This receptor was taken from a young woman who had recovered from COVID-19. In DNA form, the CDR3 reads TGTGCCAGCAGCCCCGGACAGGGCCTTGGCTACACCTTC. Protein: CASSPGQGLGYTF.